Included here is one T cell receptor (beta chain) sequence, with context. The antigen remains undetermined. The data originate from a study of T cell responses to AZD1222 COVID-19 vaccine. Study results and caveats: At 160-218 and 743-854, vaccine-associated CD4 TCRs were dominant, and they spanned spike. Only a handful of AZD1222 recipients, several in all, had baseline seropositivity. Targets within unmutated variant regions were reportedly found for nearly half of spike-specific TCRs. It was only after the peak T cell response that any repertoires were sampled.

Clones were read by immunoSEQ multiplex PCR, and TCRdb kept only the in-frame ones, dropping some. The sample yields roughly 70,000 clones, approximately 80% seen once. V was shortened by 2 bases and J by 10 bases, with 6 bases between the two germline ends. The CDR3 contains 11 residues. The V gene's germline CDR1 is MGHRA and CDR2 YSYEKL. This rearrangement joins TRBV4-1 to TRBJ2-1, with D possibly TRBD2 on 6 matching bases. The origin of this receptor is an adult in good health. This sample comprised peripheral blood, obtained on day 0 of AZD1222 vaccination. CDR3 DNA: TGCGCCAGCAGCCAACTAGCGGAGCAGTTCTTC. Translated: CASSQLAEQFF.